The 8 T cell receptor beta chains presented below share a single source sample, sequenced in a study of human T cells and chemical hapten exposure. Documented time point: patch test 1, 2 weeks after DPC sensitization. Noted treatment: therapeutic diphenylcyclopropenone sensitization with weekly scalp DPC. From the RACE reads, TCRdb called clonotypes with MiXCR, one entry per CDR3 protein. Of under 130,000 distinct CDR3 sequences in the sample, roughly 9.6% were seen once. The sequencing here drew on whole blood, taken in connection with sensitization to the hapten diphenylcyclopropenone (DPC). The receptors come from a woman in her 40s with alopecia areata. Some clones in this sample may be carry-over from other donors' samples.

This clonotype showed up many times. The chain employs TRBV2 and TRBJ2-3, with 9 nucleotides matching TRBD2. The ends lost 7 bases at V and 3 bases at J; junction bases unmatched: 8. This CDR3 is 15 amino acids long. Per the germline V gene, CDR1 is SNHLY and CDR2 is FYNNEI. DNA of the CDR3: TGTGCCAGCAAGGTCCTAGCGGGGATAACAGATACGCAGTATTTT. Its protein product is CASKVLAGITDTQYF.

The chain employs TRBV7-2 and TRBJ2-1; 7 bases align to TRBD1. This CDR3 is 15 amino acids long. The V and J ends lost 2 bases and 2 bases, in that order; junction bases with no gene match: 3. Per the germline V gene, CDR1 is SGHTA and CDR2 is FQGNSA. For the CDR3, the DNA is TGTGCCAGCAGCTTAATAAGGGGGCCCTACAATGAGCAGTTCTTC. Translated: CASSLIRGPYNEQFF.

This clonotype appeared a few times. The chain is built from TRBV7-9 and TRBJ2-1; weak D call: TRBD1 (5 bases). With 3 bases removed from V and 8 bases from J, the gap between germline ends came to 11 bases. The CDR3 totals 13 residues. Germline assignment: CDR1 SEHNR and CDR2 FQNEAQ (reference sequence). CDR3 nucleotides: TGTGCCAGCAGCTTCCAGTCCAGGGATGAGCAGTTCTTC. Protein sequence: CASSFQSRDEQFF.

This clonotype has only a few counts. The genes are TRBV30 and TRBJ1-2, with unresolved D. Trimming cost V 3 bases and J 8 bases, with 7 bases left between them. Germline CDR1 reads GTSNPN; CDR2 reads SVGIG (reference sequence). The CDR3 runs 10 residues. CDR3 sequence (DNA): TGTGCCTGGAGAGGGAGAGGCTACACCTTC. It codes for CAWRGRGYTF.

At least ten counts were recorded for this clonotype. The chain carries TRBV5-1 and TRBJ1-2; 7 bases line up with TRBD1. CDR1 SGHRS and CDR2 YFSETQ come from the germline V gene. This CDR3 has 15 residues. Trimming took 2 bases from V and 0 from J; bases not matched to a gene: 4. As DNA, the CDR3 is TGCGCCAGCAGCTTCGGCGGGACAGCTAACTATGGCTACACCTTC. Translating it yields CASSFGGTANYGYTF. The entire variable domain, with the rest obtained from reference TRBV5-1 and TRBJ1-2, is as follows: KAGVTQTPRYLIKTRGQQVTLSCSPISGHRSVSWYQQTPGQGLQFLFEYFSETQRNKGNFPGRFSGRQFSNSRSEMNVSTLELGDSALYLCASSFGGTANYGYTFGSGTRLTVV.

This clonotype was seen a few times. This chain uses TRBV29-1 with TRBJ1-1; 12 positions match TRBD1. V gave up 2 bases and J gave up 7 bases; unmatched junction bases: 11. This CDR3 has 16 residues. From germline, CDR1 is SQVTM and CDR2 ANQGSEA. CDR3: CSVEHRDRGHFDEAFF. CDR3 nucleotide sequence: TGCAGCGTTGAACACCGGGACAGGGGGCATTTTGATGAAGCTTTCTTT.

This chain links TRBV6-5 with TRBJ2-7, with TRBD2 identical over 11 bases. The CDR3 is 17 residues long. CDR1 and CDR2 (germline): MNHEY, SVGAGI. The junction had 8 bases not matched to a gene; V was cut back by 2 bases and J by 2 bases. CDR3 DNA sequence: TGTGCCAGCAGTTACGAGACTAGCGGGGCGGATCCCTACGAGCAGTACTTC. It is translated as CASSYETSGADPYEQYF.

Details on this clonotype: The junction differs from germline at one of its ends, possibly a read error. The V and J genes are TRBV19 and TRBJ2-3; 11 nucleotides line up with TRBD2. This CDR3 is 14 amino acids long. Germline CDR1 and CDR2: LNHDA and SQIVND (reference sequence). CDR3 sequence (DNA): TGTGCCAGTAGCATAGCGGGGGGGCAAGATACGCAGTATTTT. It is translated as CASSIAGGQDTQYF.